This record covers a single T cell receptor (beta chain). The data derive from a study of control samples from healthy donors and cancer patients. V trimming: 10 bases; J trimming: 2 bases; junction bases outside the gene matches: 4. The V gene's germline CDR1 is MNHEY and CDR2 SVGAGI. The CDR3 is made up of 12 amino acids. The data were produced by immunoSEQ multiplex PCR, yet TCRdb's version contains in-frame clones alone and is incomplete. Among around 230,000 clones listed, about 93% were seen once. The source material was blood. The sequence came from a man aged 50-59 years in good health. V usage is TRBV6-5 and J usage is TRBJ1-1; 7 bases map to TRBD1. The CDR3 sequence is CAIDRVNTEAFF. In nucleotides, the CDR3 is TGTGCCATCGACAGGGTTAACACTGAAGCTTTCTTT.